The 21 T cell receptor beta chains below were found in one sample sequenced in a study of T-cell memory formation after mild COVID-19 (dated by TCRdb to the early 2020s). The library was made by 5' RACE. Sequencing instrument: Illumina NovaSeq 6000. TCRdb reworked the public reads: Q25 trimming with fastp, MiXCR clone assembly, productive beta chains retained. When rows share a CDR3 protein, they turn into one entry using the most common DNA and genes. The sample table contains under 250,000 distinct CDR3 sequences; only one count was recorded for over 8.5% of them. The ten top clones hold 20% to 25% of the sample. Sample: PBMCs or a T cell subset sorted from them (not recorded which). All receptors derive from a man between 18 and 29 years old who had mild COVID-19 (a few samples of this study predate the infection). The sample titles of this study are shuffled in the database, so cell type and time point are left out; the donor was told from shared clones.

V is TRBV13 and J is TRBJ2-7; D tentatively fits TRBD1 or TRBD2 (5 bases each). In germline, CDR1 is PRHDT, CDR2 FYEKMQ (reference sequence). The CDR3 consists of 14 residues. V gave up 5 bases and J gave up 6 bases, with 17 bases separating them. CDR3: CASSEGTVGLEQYF. DNA of the CDR3: TGTGCCAGCAGCGAAGGGACGGTGGGGCTCGAGCAGTACTTC.

Only a few counts were recorded for this clonotype. This sequence joins TRBV18 and TRBJ1-6; unclear D gene. Per the germline V gene, CDR1 is KGHSH and CDR2 is LQKENI. There are 15 residues in the CDR3. The V and J ends lost 3 bases and 2 bases respectively, with 8 bases between them. CDR3 amino acids: CASSPTGAYNSPLHF. The CDR3 nucleotides are TGTGCCAGCTCACCGACCGGCGCCTATAATTCACCCCTCCACTTT.

The sample holds a few counts of this clonotype. The DNA for the CDR3 is TGTGCCAGCAGCTTAGATCCGGGGGCCGGTAGGACAGATACGCAGTATTTT. Amino acid sequence: CASSLDPGAGRTDTQYF. V usage is TRBV7-9 and J usage is TRBJ2-3; possibly TRBD1 or TRBD2 for D (6 bases each). Germline CDR1 reads SEHNR; CDR2 reads FQNEAQ (reference sequence). Between the trimmed V and J ends, which lost 1 base and 3 bases, there was a span of 17 bases. This CDR3 comprises 17 residues.

The rearrangement joins TRBV7-6 to TRBJ1-4, with D maybe TRBD1 (5 bases). Germline CDR1 and CDR2: SGHVS and FNYEAQ. Trimming removed 4 bases at V and 7 bases at J, with 22 bases between. This CDR3 has 17 residues. The CDR3 DNA reads as TGTGCCAGCAGCTCAGCCAGGGTGGTTTATCCTAGTGAAAAACTGTTTTTT. It translates to CASSSARVVYPSEKLFF.

The chain joins TRBV27 to TRBJ1-5; no firm D call. The CDR3 consists of 15 residues. Germline assignment: CDR1 MNHEY and CDR2 SMNVEV (reference sequence). Trimming pared 6 bases from V and 6 bases from J, leaving 18 bases between. The CDR3, as DNA: TGTGCCAGCAGCCTAGGGCAGAGAGCGGGTCAGCCCCAGCATTTT. Translated: CASSLGQRAGQPQHF.

The genes are TRBV27 and TRBJ2-5, with D unclear. Trimming removed 4 bases from V and 5 bases from J, with 11 bases in between. Germline V gene sequence: CDR1 MNHEY, CDR2 SMNVEV (reference sequence). This CDR3 is built from 13 residues. Here the CDR3 reads CASSSRVRETQYF. CDR3 DNA: TGTGCCAGCAGTTCAAGGGTGAGGGAGACCCAGTACTTC.

V gene TRBV5-1 combines with J gene TRBJ2-6; D is unclear. The CDR3 has 15 amino acids. Germline V gene data show CDR1 as SGHRS and CDR2 as YFSETQ. Trimming left V 2 bases short and J 0 bases short, with 6 bases between. This chain's CDR3 is CASSFTSSGANVLTF. For the CDR3, the DNA is TGCGCCAGCAGCTTTACAAGCTCTGGGGCCAACGTCCTGACTTTC. Full variable domain (missing parts from reference TRBV5-1 and TRBJ2-6): KAGVTQTPRYLIKTRGQQVTLSCSPISGHRSVSWYQQTPGQGLQFLFEYFSETQRNKGNFPGRFSGRQFSNSRSEMNVSTLELGDSALYLCASSFTSSGANVLTFGAGSRLTVL.

The V call is TRBV28, the J call TRBJ1-4, with no clear D. The CDR3 length is 13 residues. Germline assignment: CDR1 MDHEN and CDR2 SYDVKM. Trimming left V 8 bases short and J 8 bases short, with 15 bases between. Here the CDR3 reads CASRSTGSEKLFF. CDR3 nucleotides: TGTGCCAGCCGATCGACGGGATCGGAAAAACTGTTTTTT.

The chain combines TRBV6-2 or TRBV6-3 with TRBJ2-7; D ambiguous. The V gene lost 6 bases and the J gene lost 6 bases, with 9 bases spanning the gap. Germline CDR1 reads MNHEY; CDR2 reads SVGEGT. The CDR3 has 11 residues. The CDR3: CASSNWGEQYF. The CDR3 coding sequence is TGTGCCAGCAGCAACTGGGGCGAGCAGTACTTC.

This clonotype has a handful of counts. This chain uses TRBV5-1 with TRBJ2-5, with 9 bases identical to TRBD2. Losses at the gene ends were 3 bases for V and 2 bases for J; bases not matched to a gene: 5. The CDR3 runs 15 residues. Germline lookup yields CDR1 SGHRS and CDR2 YFSETQ. CDR3 bases: TGCGCCAGCAGCTATACAGCGGGGGGACAAGAGACCCAGTACTTC. Translating gives CASSYTAGGQETQYF.

This chain uses TRBV12-3 or TRBV12-4 with TRBJ2-3, with TRBD2 identical over 11 bases. The CDR3 totals 15 residues. Losses at the gene ends were 7 bases for V and 5 bases for J; bases not matched to a gene: 8. CDR3 sequence (DNA): TGTGCCAGCAACACCGGGACTAGCGGCGGAGATACGCAGTATTTT. This sequence encodes CASNTGTSGGDTQYF.

This chain joins TRBV3-1 and TRBJ1-5; possibly TRBD1 for D (6 bases). There are 15 residues in the CDR3. Trimming shortened V by 4 bases and J by 2 bases, and 12 bases separated the two germline ends. Germline values: CDR1 LGHDT, CDR2 YNNKEL (reference sequence). Here the CDR3 reads CASSRAGQGNQPQHF. For the CDR3, the DNA is TGTGCCAGCAGCCGAGCGGGACAAGGCAATCAGCCCCAGCATTTT. The whole variable domain, filled in from reference TRBV3-1 and TRBJ1-5, reads DTAVSQTPKYLVTQMGNDKSIKCEQNLGHDTMYWYKQDSKKFLKIMFSYNNKELIINETVPNRFSPKSPDKAHLNLHINSLELGDSAVYFCASSRAGQGNQPQHFGDGTRLSIL.

This clonotype came up a few times. The chain combines TRBV3-1 with TRBJ2-3; 7 positions match TRBD2. The CDR3 covers 16 residues. Germline V gene sequence: CDR1 LGHDT, CDR2 YNNKEL (reference sequence). V was clipped by 4 bases and J by 2 bases; unmatched bases: 9. CDR3 bases: TGTGCCAGCAGCCCCGGGGGGAGCGGGCCCACAGATACGCAGTATTTT. It codes for CASSPGGSGPTDTQYF.

CDR3 DNA sequence: TGTGCCAGCAGTGTGGGACTAGCGGGGTACAATGAGCAGTTCTTC. It is translated as CASSVGLAGYNEQFF. V is TRBV12-3 or TRBV12-4 and J is TRBJ2-1; 13 bases align to TRBD2. The V gene end was trimmed by 5 bases and the J gene end by 4 bases; junction bases not matched to a gene: 2. The CDR3 is made up of 15 amino acids.

V and J are TRBV4-1 and TRBJ1-3, with TRBD1 identical over 9 bases. CDR3 length: 18 amino acids. Germline CDR1 reads MGHRA; CDR2 reads YSYEKL. J gave up 1 base and V 6 bases, and 13 bases lay outside the gene matches. CDR3 DNA sequence: TGCGCCAGCAGGGCAATTTTACAGGGGGCAGCTTCTGGAAACACCATATATTTT. This gives the protein CASRAILQGAASGNTIYF.

This clonotype was counted a few times. This chain joins TRBV7-9 and TRBJ2-1; 9 bases match TRBD1. V lost 1 base to trimming and J lost 12 bases; unmatched junction nucleotides: 7. CDR3 length equals 14 residues. In germline, CDR1 is SEHNR, CDR2 FQNEAQ (reference sequence). The CDR3 spells CASSLGKPDRGQFF. For the CDR3, the DNA is TGTGCCAGCAGCTTAGGGAAGCCGGACAGGGGGCAGTTCTTC.

The chain joins TRBV7-2 to TRBJ2-5; D is possibly TRBD1 (6 bases). The CDR3 length is 11 residues. V gave up 8 bases and J gave up 2 bases, with 6 bases separating them. Germline CDR1 is SGHTA and CDR2 is FQGNSA. CDR3 sequence reads: CASGTQETQYF. CDR3 in DNA: TGTGCCAGCGGGACACAAGAGACCCAGTACTTC.

This clonotype was seen many times. The chain recombines TRBV6-5 with TRBJ1-1; D is uncertain. Trimming stripped 2 bases from V and 1 base from J, with 5 bases between. CDR1 and CDR2 (germline): MNHEY, SVGAGI. There are 13 residues in the CDR3. The CDR3 DNA reads TGTGCCAGCAGTTACAGATCGAACACTGAAGCTTTCTTT. It specifies CASSYRSNTEAFF.

This clonotype was observed at least ten times. The rearrangement links TRBV7-9 to TRBJ1-2; unclear D gene. The CDR3 has 13 amino acids. V was cut by 5 bases and J by 3 bases, with 10 bases left in between. Per germline, CDR1 SEHNR and CDR2 FQNEAQ (reference sequence). The CDR3 nucleotides are TGTGCCAGCAGCGCCCGGACGGACTATGGCTACACCTTC. Its protein product is CASSARTDYGYTF.

The V and J genes are TRBV4-2 and TRBJ1-2; D not resolved. Germline V lookup: CDR1 LGHNA, CDR2 YNFKEQ. The CDR3 totals 17 residues. V lost 0 bases and J lost 0, with 14 bases in between. The CDR3 DNA reads as TGTGCCAGCAGCCAAGATCAAGGGAGTCTCCCTAACTATGGCTACACCTTC. Encoded protein: CASSQDQGSLPNYGYTF.

V gene TRBV6-5 combines with J gene TRBJ1-4; a possible D gene is TRBD1 (6 bases). This CDR3 has 14 residues. Germline CDR1 and CDR2: MNHEY and SVGAGI. Deletions cut 5 bases from V and 7 bases from J, with 14 bases between. CDR3: CASSLQGLGEKLFF. CDR3 in DNA: TGTGCCAGCAGTCTTCAGGGGCTCGGTGAAAAACTGTTTTTT.